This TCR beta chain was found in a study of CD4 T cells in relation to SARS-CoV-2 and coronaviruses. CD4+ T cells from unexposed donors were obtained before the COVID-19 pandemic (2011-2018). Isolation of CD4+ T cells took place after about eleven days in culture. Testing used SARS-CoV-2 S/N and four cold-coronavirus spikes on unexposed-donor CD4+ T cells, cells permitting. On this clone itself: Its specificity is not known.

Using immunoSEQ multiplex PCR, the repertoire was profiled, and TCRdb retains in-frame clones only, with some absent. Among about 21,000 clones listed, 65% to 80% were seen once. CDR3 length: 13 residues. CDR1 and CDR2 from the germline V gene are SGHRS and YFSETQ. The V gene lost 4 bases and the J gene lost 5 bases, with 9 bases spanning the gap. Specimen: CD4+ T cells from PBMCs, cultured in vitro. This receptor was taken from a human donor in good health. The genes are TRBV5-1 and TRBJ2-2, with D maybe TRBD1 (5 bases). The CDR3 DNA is TGCGCCAGCAGCCCATCAGGGACCGGGGAGCTGTTTTTT. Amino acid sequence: CASSPSGTGELFF.